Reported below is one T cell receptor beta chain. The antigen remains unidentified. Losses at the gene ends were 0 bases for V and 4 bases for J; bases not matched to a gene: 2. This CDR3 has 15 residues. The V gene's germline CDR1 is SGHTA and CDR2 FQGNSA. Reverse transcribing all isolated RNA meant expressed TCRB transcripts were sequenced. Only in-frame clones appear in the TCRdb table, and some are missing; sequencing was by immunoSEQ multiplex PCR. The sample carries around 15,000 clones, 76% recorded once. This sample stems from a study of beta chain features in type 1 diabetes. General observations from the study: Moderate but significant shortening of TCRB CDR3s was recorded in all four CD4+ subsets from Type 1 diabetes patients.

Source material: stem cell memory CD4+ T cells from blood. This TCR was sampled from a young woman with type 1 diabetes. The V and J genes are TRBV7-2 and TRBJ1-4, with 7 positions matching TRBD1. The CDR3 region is CASSLAGGRNEKLFF. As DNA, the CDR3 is TGTGCCAGCAGCTTAGCAGGGGGCCGTAATGAAAAACTGTTTTTT.